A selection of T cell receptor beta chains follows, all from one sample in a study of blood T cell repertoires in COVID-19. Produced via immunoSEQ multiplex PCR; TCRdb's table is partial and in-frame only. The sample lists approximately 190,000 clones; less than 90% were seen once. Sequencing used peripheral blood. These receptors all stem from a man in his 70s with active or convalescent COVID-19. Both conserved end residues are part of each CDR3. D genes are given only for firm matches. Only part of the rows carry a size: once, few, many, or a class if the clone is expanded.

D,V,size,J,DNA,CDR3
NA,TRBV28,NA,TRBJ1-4,TGTGCCAGCCATATGGACGGGGGGGAAAAACTGTTTTTT,CASHMDGGEKLFF
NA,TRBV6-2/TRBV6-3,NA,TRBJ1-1,TGTGCCAGCAGCCGAACGGGGGAAGCTTTCTTT,CASSRTGEAFF
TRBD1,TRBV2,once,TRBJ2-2,TGTGCCAGCAGCATGGGACAGGGGATCACCGGGGAGCTGTTTTTT,CASSMGQGITGELFF
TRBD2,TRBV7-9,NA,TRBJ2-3,TGTGCCAGCAGCTTAGACGCGGGGGGCCCTAGCACAGATACGCAGTATTTT,CASSLDAGGPSTDTQYF
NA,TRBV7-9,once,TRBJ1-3,TGTGCCAGCAGACCATACAGGGCGTCTGGAAACACCATATATTTT,CASRPYRASGNTIYF
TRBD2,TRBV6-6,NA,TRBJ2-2,TGTGCCAGCAGTCACCGGGCAGTAGCGGGAGGGATAAACACCGGGGAGCTGTTTTTT,CASSHRAVAGGINTGELFF
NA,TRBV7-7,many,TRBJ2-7,TGTGCCAGCAGCCCGGGGCCTAGCGACTCCTACGAGCAGTACTTC,CASSPGPSDSYEQYF
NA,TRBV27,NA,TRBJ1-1,TGTGCCAGCAGTTTATGGGTGGGCAGGGGGAACACTGAAGCTTTCTTT,CASSLWVGRGNTEAFF
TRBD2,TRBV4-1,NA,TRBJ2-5,TGCGCCAGCAGCCTCGGTGCGGGAGGTAGGGAGACCCAGTACTTC,CASSLGAGGRETQYF
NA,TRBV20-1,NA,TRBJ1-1,TGCAGTGCTAGTTTCAGGGTGGAAGGTGAAGCTTTCTTT,CSASFRVEGEAFF
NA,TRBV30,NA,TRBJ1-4,TGTGCCTGGAGTCCGCCGGCGGGTGAAAAACTGTTTTTT,CAWSPPAGEKLFF
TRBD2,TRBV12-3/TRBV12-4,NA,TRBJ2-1,TGTGCCAGCGGTCTAGCGGGAGGGGATGAGCAGTTCTTC,CASGLAGGDEQFF
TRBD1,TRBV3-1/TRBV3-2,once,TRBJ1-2,TGTGCCAGCCGCCACAGACAGGGGGCGGGTGGCTACACCTTC,CASRHRQGAGGYTF
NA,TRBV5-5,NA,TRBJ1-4,TGTGCCAGCAGCCAGGGAGGGGTGGATGAAAAACTGTTTTTT,CASSQGGVDEKLFF
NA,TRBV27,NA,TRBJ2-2,TGTGCCAGCAGTCTATCTGGCGGAAACACCGGGGAGCTGTTTTTT,CASSLSGGNTGELFF
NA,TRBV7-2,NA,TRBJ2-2,TGTGCCAGCATCCCCACAGGGTCGATATTGAACACCGGGGAGCTGTTTTTT,CASIPTGSILNTGELFF
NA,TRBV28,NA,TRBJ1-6,TGTGCCAGCAGTCCCTCAGGGGCAGGGGACTATAATTCACCCCTCCACTTT,CASSPSGAGDYNSPLHF
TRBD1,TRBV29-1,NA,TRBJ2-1,TGCAGCGTGGAGGACAGGGGGAAATACAATGAGCAGTTCTTC,CSVEDRGKYNEQFF
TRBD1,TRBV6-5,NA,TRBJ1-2,TGTGCCAGCGGACGGACAGGGTTGAGAAATGGCTACACCTTC,CASGRTGLRNGYTF
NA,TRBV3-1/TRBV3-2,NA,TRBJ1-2,TGTGCCAGCAGCCAAGGACAGTTTGGCTACACCTTC,CASSQGQFGYTF
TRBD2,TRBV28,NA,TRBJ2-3,TGTGCCAGCAGTCGCGGCGGGAGTTTATCAGATACGCAGTATTTT,CASSRGGSLSDTQYF
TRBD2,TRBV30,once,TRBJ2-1,TGTGCCTGGGGACTAGCGGGTCCGTACAATGAGCAGTTCTTC,CAWGLAGPYNEQFF
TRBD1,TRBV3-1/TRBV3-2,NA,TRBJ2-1,TGTGCCAGCAGCCCGACACCGAAGTTCCGACAGGGGGTACCCTACAATGAGCAGTTCTTC,CASSPTPKFRQGVPYNEQFF
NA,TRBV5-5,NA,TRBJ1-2,TGTGCCAGCAGCCAACAGGGTCCTTCAGGCTACACCTTC,CASSQQGPSGYTF
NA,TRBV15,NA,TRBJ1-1,TGTGCCACCAGCAGAGATTTAAGGGAACAGGTGGCTTTCTTT,CATSRDLREQVAFF
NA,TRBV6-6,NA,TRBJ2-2,TGTGCCAGCAGTTCCCTAGGCACCGGGGAGCTGTTTTTT,CASSSLGTGELFF
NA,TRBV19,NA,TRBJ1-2,TGTGCCAGTAGTACCCCGGGCAGGACAACTGGCTACACCTTC,CASSTPGRTTGYTF
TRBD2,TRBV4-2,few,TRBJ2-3,TGTGCCAGCAGCCAAGAAGAAGGGTCTAGCGGGGTTACGCAGTATTTT,CASSQEEGSSGVTQYF
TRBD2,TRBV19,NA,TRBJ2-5,TGTGCCAGTAGTATAGCGCCGGGGGGGCAGACCCAGTACTTC,CASSIAPGGQTQYF
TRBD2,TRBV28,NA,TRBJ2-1,TGTGCCAGCAGTTCCCCCTCAGCGGGAGTAGGGGAGCAGTTCTTC,CASSSPSAGVGEQFF
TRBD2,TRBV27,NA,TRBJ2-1,TGTGCCAGCACCATCAGACGGGGGGGGTACAATGAGCAGTTCTTC,CASTIRRGGYNEQFF